Described below is a single TCR beta chain sequence and its context. Its antigen remains unidentified. Repertoires were generated with immunoSEQ multiplex PCR, while TCRdb's copy carries only in-frame clones and drops some. The table records roughly 93,000 clones, roughly 86% of them present only once. The record originates from a study of T cell responses to AZD1222 COVID-19 vaccine. Study findings and constraints: All repertoire sampling was performed exclusively after the peak T cell response. Most donors were white British and more were female, and clonal diversity was possibly underestimated. Spike regions recognized by vaccine-associated CD4 TCRs spanned the protein, led by 160-218 and 743-854. Per reports, nearly half of all spike-specific TCRs target regions that are unmutated in variants.

The sequenced sample was peripheral blood, obtained on day 0 of MenACWY control vaccination. This TCR was sampled from an adult in good health.

This CDR3 is CASSSLPREANYGYTF. In DNA form, the CDR3 reads TGTGCCAGCAGCTCCCTTCCGAGGGAAGCTAACTATGGCTACACCTTC. This chain links TRBV7-9 with TRBJ1-2; D is unclear. The ends were cut back, 4 bases at V and 0 bases at J, with 15 bases in the middle. Germline loops: CDR1 SEHNR, CDR2 FQNEAQ (reference sequence). The CDR3 has 16 residues.